These 8 T cell receptor beta chains share one sample of origin, sequenced in a study of Graves' ophthalmopathy and Graves' hyperthyroidism. CDR3 regions of TCR beta were amplified from RNA transcripts. HTBI-primed RT-PCR formed the first round, and a multiplex PCR formed the second. TCRdb re-called the multiplex PCR reads through MiXCR, storing one row per CDR3 protein. The repertoire holds hundreds of thousands of distinct CDR3 sequences, with about 20% as singletons. The specimen sequenced was peripheral blood. Every receptor here comes from a woman aged 18 to 35 with stable Graves' hyperthyroidism. Some clones in this sample may be carry-over from other donors' samples.

This clonotype was detected many times. The chain joins TRBV12-3 or TRBV12-4 to TRBJ2-7; D unclear. V lost 4 bases and J 2 bases, leaving 6 bases between the germline ends. This CDR3 is built from 12 residues. This CDR3 reads CASSSVPYEQYF. The CDR3 nucleotides are TGTGCCAGCAGTTCTGTACCCTACGAGCAGTACTTC.

This clonotype was detected ten times or more. V usage is TRBV12-3 or TRBV12-4 and J usage is TRBJ2-7, with TRBD1 as a possible D gene (5 bases). V shed 1 base and J shed 0 bases, with 13 bases lying between them. The CDR3 length is 16 residues. CDR3 coding DNA: TGTGCCAGCAGTTTAGGCAGGGAAACCTTCTCCTACGAGCAGTACTTC. Encoded protein: CASSLGRETFSYEQYF.

This clonotype was observed a single time. V gene TRBV19 combines with J gene TRBJ2-2; TRBD1 might be the D (7 bases). The germline CDR1 and CDR2 sequences are LNHDA and SQIVND (reference sequence). V was shortened by 7 bases and J by 1 base, with 16 bases between the two germline ends. This CDR3 has 16 amino acids. For the CDR3, the DNA is TGTGCCAGTATCTTTAGGGGGGACAGGAACACCGGGGAGCTGTTTTTT. It encodes CASIFRGDRNTGELFF.

In its sample, this clonotype was seen a few times. The chain links TRBV7-9 to TRBJ1-2; no definite D call. The CDR3 runs 12 residues. Germline CDR1 and CDR2: SEHNR and FQNEAQ (reference sequence). V lost 5 bases and J 4 bases, leaving 8 bases between the germline ends. CDR3 amino acids: CASSARSYGYTF. The CDR3 DNA reads TGTGCCAGCAGCGCGCGATCCTATGGCTACACCTTC.

This clonotype was picked up many times. The V gene is TRBV11-2, the J gene TRBJ1-6; D is possibly TRBD1 (6 bases). Germline V gene data show CDR1 as SGHAT and CDR2 as FQNNGV. Deletions cut 0 bases from V and 9 bases from J, with 12 bases between. CDR3 size: 15 residues. The CDR3 region is CASSLESGGASPLHF. CDR3 sequence (DNA): TGTGCCAGCAGCTTAGAGTCTGGGGGCGCTTCACCCCTCCACTTT. The whole variable domain, filled in from reference TRBV11-2 and TRBJ1-6, reads EAGVAQSPRYKIIEKRQSVAFWCNPISGHATLYWYQQILGQGPKLLIQFQNNGVVDDSQLPKDRFSAERLKGVDSTLKIQPAKLEDSAVYLCASSLESGGASPLHFGNGTRLTVT.

This clonotype occurred many times. The chain links TRBV12-3 or TRBV12-4 to TRBJ2-5; D perhaps matches TRBD2 (6 bases). V lost 5 bases to trimming and J lost 1 base, with 8 bases between them. The CDR3 is made up of 13 amino acids. CDR3 DNA: TGTGCCAGCAGTGGAGCGGGCCAAGAGACCCAGTACTTC. Encoded protein: CASSGAGQETQYF.

This clonotype has ten or more counts. CDR3 coding DNA: TGTGCCAGCAGTTCGGACAGGGTACAAGAGACCCAGTACTTC. This encodes CASSSDRVQETQYF. The chain combines TRBV6-5 with TRBJ2-5; 8 nucleotides align to TRBD1. CDR3 length equals 14 residues. Germline V gives CDR1 MNHEY, CDR2 SVGAGI. The trim removed 4 bases at V and 2 bases at J, leaving 3 bases unmatched.

In DNA form, the CDR3 reads TGTGCCAGCAGTTTATCGCTAGCGGCCAGCTCCTACGAGCAGTACTTC. It is translated as CASSLSLAASSYEQYF. V and J are TRBV12-3 or TRBV12-4 and TRBJ2-7; 7 nucleotides match TRBD2. The CDR3 is 16 amino acids. Unmatched junction bases numbered 7, after V lost 2 bases and J lost 0 bases.